The clone carrying this T cell receptor (beta chain) was picked up many times. Its antigen is unknown. Synthesis of cDNA used 5'RACE (with 10-nucleotide random UMIs). TCRdb independently ran MiXCR on the 5' RACE reads; one entry per CDR3 protein. Here the sample spans some 95,000 distinct CDR3 sequences, 3% to 4.5% being singletons. The data originate from a study of neurological immune-mediated disorders. Looking at the study overall: Of the 34 patients with multiple sclerosis, some 31 had relapsing-remitting MS, whereas the remaining 3 had secondary progressive MS. Study outcomes and limitations: Grouping of repertoires by phylogeny put those of 18 of 34 multiple sclerosis patients into a single related-CDR3 cluster, a possible signature.

The CDR3 consists of 15 residues. Germline loops: CDR1 LGHDT, CDR2 YNNKEL (reference sequence). The V and J ends lost 0 bases and 5 bases respectively, with 13 bases between them. The chain links TRBV3-1 to TRBJ2-5, with D perhaps TRBD2 (7 bases). The origin of this receptor is a woman younger than 30 with multiple sclerosis. Sequencing was carried out using PBMCs. CDR3 in DNA: TGTGCCAGCAGCCAAGATTGGGGGGGCCTTGAGACCCAGTACTTC. Translated, it gives CASSQDWGGLETQYF.